The following is a TCR beta chain sequence with its context. The antigen remains unidentified. Germline assignment: CDR1 LNHDA and CDR2 SQIVND (reference sequence). The CDR3 has 13 amino acids. V lost 7 bases to trimming and J lost 6 bases, with 15 bases between them. This sample is part of a study of OX40 agonist ivuxolimab in advanced cancers. For the study at large: Those enrolled were approximately 83% male, with a mean age of 60 years and ages from roughly 20 to 90.

The method was immunoSEQ multiplex PCR; TCRdb's version includes in-frame clones alone and lacks a portion of them. This sample yields 70,000 to 85,000 clones, of which around 90% are seen a single time; around 0.96% belongs to the top ten. Notes on the study in general: At 0.1-3.0 mg/kg, partial responders had clonal expansion among the lowest observed. Circulating CD4+ and CD8+ T cells showed clonal expansion by week 6 at 0.1 to 3.0 mg/kg.

V and J are TRBV19 and TRBJ1-2; TRBD1 is a possible D gene (6 bases). This material consisted of CD4+ or CD8+ T cells sorted from blood, taken in a trial of the OX40 agonist ivuxolimab. The receptor was isolated from an adult with an advanced solid tumor such as melanoma, head and neck, liver or kidney cancer. CDR3 protein: CASNMAGTHGYTF. CDR3 in DNA: TGTGCCAGTAATATGGCGGGGACACATGGCTACACCTTC.